Following are 4 T cell receptor beta chains from one sample sequenced in a study of T cell changes during pregnancy in multiple sclerosis. TCRdb keeps only in-frame clones here, not all; method: immunoSEQ multiplex PCR. Of 30,000 to 45,000 clones detected, 91% appear once; the ten largest clones hold 6.1%. Here the sequenced sample was CD8+ T cells from peripheral blood mononuclear cells, taken in the second trimester of pregnancy. The receptors were gathered from a female donor with multiple sclerosis, enrolled in a pregnancy study.

In nucleotides, the CDR3 is TGTGCCAGCAGTTTAGGTAGCGGGAGGGCCGGTAATGAGCAGTTCTTC. Amino acids: CASSLGSGRAGNEQFF. The chain recombines TRBV27 with TRBJ2-1, with 11 bases fitting TRBD2. The length of the CDR3 is 16 residues. Germline CDR1 MNHEY, CDR2 SMNVEV (reference sequence). The junction had 7 bases not matched to a gene; V was cut back by 2 bases and J by 7 bases.

This chain links TRBV21-1 with TRBJ1-1. TRBV21-1 corresponds to a pseudogene. The CDR3 has 14 residues. The CDR3 DNA reads TGTGCCAGCTCCTTCCGGCGGGGGGGGGTTGAAGCTTTCTTT. This codes for CASSFRRGGVEAFF.

The genes are TRBV7-3 and TRBJ1-1; TRBD1 might be the D (6 bases). Trimming stripped 1 base from V and 0 bases from J, with 12 bases between. The germline gives CDR1 SGHTA, CDR2 FQGTGA. This CDR3 region has 16 residues. The CDR3 DNA sequence: TGTGCCAGCAGCTTAAAAGGGGGGGCTTTGAACACTGAAGCTTTCTTT. This encodes CASSLKGGALNTEAFF.

V gene TRBV5-8 combines with J gene TRBJ2-1; a possible D gene is TRBD1 (6 bases). There are 17 residues in the CDR3. V gave up 4 bases and J gave up 4 bases, with 21 bases separating them. CDR1 and CDR2 from the germline V gene are SGHTS and YDEGEE. The CDR3 reads CASSDTMRRGSYNEQFF. DNA for the CDR3: TGTGCCAGCAGCGACACAATGCGCAGGGGCTCTTACAATGAGCAGTTCTTC. The complete variable domain, with remaining parts taken from reference TRBV5-8 and TRBJ2-1, reads EAGVTQSPTHLIKTRGQQATLRCSPISGHTSVYWYQQALGLGLQFLLWYDEGEERNRGNFPPRFSGRQFPNYSSELNVNALELEDSALYLCASSDTMRRGSYNEQFFGPGTRLTVL.